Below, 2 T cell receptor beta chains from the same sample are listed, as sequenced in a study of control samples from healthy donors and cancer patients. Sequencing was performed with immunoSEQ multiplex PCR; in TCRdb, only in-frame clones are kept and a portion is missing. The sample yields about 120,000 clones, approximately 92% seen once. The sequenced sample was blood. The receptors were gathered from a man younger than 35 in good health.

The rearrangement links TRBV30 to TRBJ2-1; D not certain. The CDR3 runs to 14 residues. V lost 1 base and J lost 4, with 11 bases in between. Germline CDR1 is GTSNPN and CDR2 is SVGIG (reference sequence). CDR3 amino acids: CAWSGPLVYNEQFF. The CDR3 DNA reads TGTGCCTGGAGTGGACCCCTCGTTTACAATGAGCAGTTCTTC.

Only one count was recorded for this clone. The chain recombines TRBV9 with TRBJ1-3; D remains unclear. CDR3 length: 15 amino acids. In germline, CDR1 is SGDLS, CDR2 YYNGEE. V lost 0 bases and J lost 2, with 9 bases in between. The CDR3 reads CASSVDPSPGNTIYF. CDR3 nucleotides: TGTGCCAGCAGCGTAGATCCCAGTCCTGGAAACACCATATATTTT.